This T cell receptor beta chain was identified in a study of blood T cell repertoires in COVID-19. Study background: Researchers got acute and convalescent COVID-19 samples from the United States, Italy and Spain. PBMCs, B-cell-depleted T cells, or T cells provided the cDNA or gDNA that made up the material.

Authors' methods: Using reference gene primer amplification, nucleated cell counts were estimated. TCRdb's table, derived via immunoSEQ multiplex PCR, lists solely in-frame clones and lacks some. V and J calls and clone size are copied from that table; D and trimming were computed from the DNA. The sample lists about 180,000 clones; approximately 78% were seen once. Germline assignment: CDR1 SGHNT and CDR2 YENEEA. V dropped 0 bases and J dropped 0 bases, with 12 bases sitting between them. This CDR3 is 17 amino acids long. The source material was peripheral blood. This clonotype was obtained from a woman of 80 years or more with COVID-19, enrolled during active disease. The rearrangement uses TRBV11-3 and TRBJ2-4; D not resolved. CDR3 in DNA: TGTGCCAGCAGCTTAGAAGGTACAGTGGGAGCCAAAAACATTCAGTACTTC. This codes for CASSLEGTVGAKNIQYF. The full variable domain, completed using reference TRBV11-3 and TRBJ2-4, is EAGVVQSPRYKIIEKKQPVAFWCNPISGHNTLYWYLQNLGQGPELLIRYENEEAVDDSQLPKDRFSAERLKGVDSTLKIQPAELGDSAVYLCASSLEGTVGAKNIQYFGAGTRLSVL.